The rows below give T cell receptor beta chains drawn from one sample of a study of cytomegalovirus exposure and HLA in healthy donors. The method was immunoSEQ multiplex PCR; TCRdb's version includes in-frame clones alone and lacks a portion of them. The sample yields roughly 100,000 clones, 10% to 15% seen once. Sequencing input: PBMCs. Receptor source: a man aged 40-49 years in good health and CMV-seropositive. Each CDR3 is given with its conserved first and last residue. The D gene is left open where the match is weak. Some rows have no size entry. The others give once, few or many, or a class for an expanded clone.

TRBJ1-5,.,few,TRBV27,TGTGCCAGCAGTCAGGCAAGTGTGGGCAATCAGCCCCAGCATTTT,CASSQASVGNQPQHF
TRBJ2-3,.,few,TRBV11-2,TGTGCCAGCAGCTTGGACCAGGGAACAGATACGCAGTATTTT,CASSLDQGTDTQYF
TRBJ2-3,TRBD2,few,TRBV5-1,TGCGCCAGCAGCTTGGGGATGGTCAGCGGGATGGCAGATACGCAGTATTTT,CASSLGMVSGMADTQYF
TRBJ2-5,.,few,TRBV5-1,TGCGCCAGCAGCTCGGGGTGGGGAGAAGTAGAGACCCAGTACTTC,CASSSGWGEVETQYF
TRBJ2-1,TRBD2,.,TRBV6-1,TGTGCCAGCAGCGGACTAGCGGGAGTCTATGAGCAGTTCTTC,CASSGLAGVYEQFF
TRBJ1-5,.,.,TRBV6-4,TGTGCCAGCAGTGAACAGCCCAATCAGCCCCAGCATTTT,CASSEQPNQPQHF
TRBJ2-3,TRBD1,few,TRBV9,TGTGCCAGCAGCTCGATCACAGGGGGCACAGATACGCAGTATTTT,CASSSITGGTDTQYF
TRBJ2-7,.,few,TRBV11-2,TGTGCCAGCAGCTCCGCGGGCCACGAGCAGTACTTC,CASSSAGHEQYF
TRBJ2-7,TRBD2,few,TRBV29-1,TGCAGCGTGGGGGCTAGCGGGAGCTACGAGCAGTACTTC,CSVGASGSYEQYF
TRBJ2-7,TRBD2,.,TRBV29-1,TGCAGCGTTGTCTCCCCCGGGAGGGCCGGCGAGCAGTACTTC,CSVVSPGRAGEQYF
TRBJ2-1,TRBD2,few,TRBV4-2,TGTGCCAGCAGCCAAGATGGCGGGAGTTGGAATGAGCAGTTCTTC,CASSQDGGSWNEQFF
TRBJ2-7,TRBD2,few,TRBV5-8,TGTGCCAGCAGCTTGGCTAGCGGCTCCTACGAGCAGTACTTC,CASSLASGSYEQYF
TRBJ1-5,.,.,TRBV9,TGTGCCAGCAGCGTAGATGGGCAGCATAATCAGCCCCAGCATTTT,CASSVDGQHNQPQHF
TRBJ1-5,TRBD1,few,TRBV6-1,TGTGCCAGCAGGGCACAGGGGAATCAGCCCCAGCATTTT,CASRAQGNQPQHF
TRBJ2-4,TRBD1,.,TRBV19,TGTGCCAGTAGTAGCGACAGGGTATCCAAAAACATTCAGTACTTC,CASSSDRVSKNIQYF
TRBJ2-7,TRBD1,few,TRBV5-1,TGCGCCAGCAGCCCGGGACAGGGGCTACCCTACGAGCAGTACTTC,CASSPGQGLPYEQYF
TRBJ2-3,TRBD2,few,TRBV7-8,TGTGCCAGCAGCCTTAGCGGGGACTCTAGCACAGATACGCAGTATTTT,CASSLSGDSSTDTQYF
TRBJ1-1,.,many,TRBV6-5,TGTGCCAGCAGTTACTCGGGGGGTCCGAACACTGAAGCTTTCTTT,CASSYSGGPNTEAFF
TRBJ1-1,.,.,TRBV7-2,TGTGCCAGCACCCGGGAGGCAGGGATGAAGAACACTGAAGCTTTCTTT,CASTREAGMKNTEAFF
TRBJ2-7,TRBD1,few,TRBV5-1,TGCGCCAGCAGGCAGAGGGACAGGTATGACGAGCAGTACTTC,CASRQRDRYDEQYF
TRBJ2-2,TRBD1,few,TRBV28,TGTGCCAGTTGCACAGGGGGTAACACCGGGGAGCTGTTTTTT,CASCTGGNTGELFF
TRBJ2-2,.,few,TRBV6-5,TGTGCCAGCCAAACAGGCCAGAACACCGGGGAGCTGTTTTTT,CASQTGQNTGELFF
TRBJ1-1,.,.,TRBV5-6,TGTGCCAGCAGCTCCCTTGGAGGGCTCACTGAAGCTTTCTTT,CASSSLGGLTEAFF
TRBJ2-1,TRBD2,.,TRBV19,TGTGCCAGTAGTCGGCTAGCGGCCTACAATGAGCAGTTCTTC,CASSRLAAYNEQFF
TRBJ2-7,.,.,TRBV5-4,TGTGCCAGCAGCTTGGGGCAGGGCGAGCAGTACTTC,CASSLGQGEQYF
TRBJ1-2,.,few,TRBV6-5,TGTGCCACACGGGAGGGCTATGGCTACACCTTC,CATREGYGYTF
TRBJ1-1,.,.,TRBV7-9,TGTGCCAGCAGCCTGACCCCCGGGGGGGCAGTGAACACTGAAGCTTTCTTT,CASSLTPGGAVNTEAFF
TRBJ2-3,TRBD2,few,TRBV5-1,TGCGCCAGCACCTACGGGACTAGCAGGATCGCAGATACGCAGTATTTT,CASTYGTSRIADTQYF
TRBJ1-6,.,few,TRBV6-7,TGTGCCAGCAGTTACAAACGGGTTGGTGGCTCCTATAATTCACCCCTCCACTTT,CASSYKRVGGSYNSPLHF
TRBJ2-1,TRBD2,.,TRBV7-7,TGTGCTAGCAGCTCGCTAGCGGGAGGGTCTGAGGTGAATGAGCAGTTCTTC,CASSSLAGGSEVNEQFF
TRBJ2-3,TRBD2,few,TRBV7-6,TGTGCCAGCAGCTTCTCCCGGGAGGGGACAGATACGCAGTATTTT,CASSFSREGTDTQYF
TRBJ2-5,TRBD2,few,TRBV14,TGTGCCAGCAGCCCCGGAGCCGGGACTAGCTTTCCAGAGACCCAGTACTTC,CASSPGAGTSFPETQYF